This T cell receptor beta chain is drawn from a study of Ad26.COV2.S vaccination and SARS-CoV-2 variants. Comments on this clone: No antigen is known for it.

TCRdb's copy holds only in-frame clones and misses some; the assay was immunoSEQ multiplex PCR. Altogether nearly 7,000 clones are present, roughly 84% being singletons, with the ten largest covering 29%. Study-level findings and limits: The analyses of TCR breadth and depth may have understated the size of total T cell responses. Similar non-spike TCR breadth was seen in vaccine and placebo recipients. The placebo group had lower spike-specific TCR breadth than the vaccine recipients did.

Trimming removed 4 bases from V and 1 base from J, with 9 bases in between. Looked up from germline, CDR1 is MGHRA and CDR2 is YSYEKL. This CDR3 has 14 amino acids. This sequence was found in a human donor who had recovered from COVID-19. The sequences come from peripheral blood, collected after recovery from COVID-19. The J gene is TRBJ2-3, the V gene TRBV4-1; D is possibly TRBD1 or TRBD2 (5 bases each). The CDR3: CASSLRDRTDTQYF. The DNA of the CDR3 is TGCGCCAGCAGCCTCCGGGACCGCACAGATACGCAGTATTTT.